This is a list of T cell receptor beta chains from one sample in a study of shared clonotypes between healthy human individuals. Data came from immunoSEQ multiplex PCR; TCRdb stores just in-frame clones and leaves some out. The sample has roughly 1,500,000 clones; approximately 98.5% are singletons. The sample comprised naive CD4+ T cells sorted from blood. These receptors were obtained from a man aged 25-45 years in good health. Both conserved end residues are part of each CDR3. The D gene is left open where the match is weak. Clone size is not always given. Where it is, it says once, few, many or a class for expanded clones.

D: -
V: TRBV28
J: TRBJ2-5
size: -
DNA: TGTGCCAGCAGCCCTCAGGAAGAGACCCAGTACTTC
CDR3: CASSPQEETQYF

D: -
V: TRBV15
J: TRBJ2-5
size: once
DNA: TGTGCCACCAGCAAAGCAGGGACCGCCGAGACCCAGTACTTC
CDR3: CATSKAGTAETQYF

D: -
V: TRBV25-1
J: TRBJ1-1
size: -
DNA: TGTGCCAGCATTTTCGCCGCTGAAGCTTTCTTT
CDR3: CASIFAAEAFF

D: -
V: TRBV11-2
J: TRBJ1-1
size: -
DNA: TGTGCCCTCAGCAAAGGAGGACTAGGGACGGTGAACACTGAAGCTTTCTTT
CDR3: CALSKGGLGTVNTEAFF

D: TRBD1
V: TRBV10-1
J: TRBJ2-7
size: -
DNA: TGCGCCAGCAGCAGCGACAGGGGCGAGCAGTACTTC
CDR3: CASSSDRGEQYF

D: -
V: TRBV7-9
J: TRBJ2-7
size: few
DNA: TGTGCCAGCAGGAGGGGGAATGGTTACGAGCAGTACTTC
CDR3: CASRRGNGYEQYF

D: -
V: TRBV28
J: TRBJ2-7
size: -
DNA: TGTGCCAGCAGTTGGATCCGTAACCGGACAAACTTCTACGAGCAGTACTTC
CDR3: CASSWIRNRTNFYEQYF

D: -
V: TRBV27
J: TRBJ2-7
size: -
DNA: TGTGCCAGCAGTTCTAGAGCGTCCGAGCAGTACTTC
CDR3: CASSSRASEQYF

D: -
V: TRBV19
J: TRBJ1-1
size: -
DNA: TGTGCCAGTAGCGAGGGCAGGAACACTGAAGCTTTCTTT
CDR3: CASSEGRNTEAFF

D: -
V: TRBV9
J: TRBJ1-1
size: -
DNA: TGTGCCAGCAGCGTAGCCTCGAACACTGAAGCTTTCTTT
CDR3: CASSVASNTEAFF

D: -
V: TRBV30
J: TRBJ1-1
size: once
DNA: TGTGCCTGGAACGAAAAACGGGGGCTGGGCACTGAAGCTTTCTTT
CDR3: CAWNEKRGLGTEAFF

D: -
V: TRBV9
J: TRBJ2-2
size: -
DNA: TGTGCCAGCAGCGTAGTTCAGAGCCCGAACACCGGGGAGCTGTTTTTT
CDR3: CASSVVQSPNTGELFF

D: -
V: TRBV7-9
J: TRBJ1-1
size: once
DNA: TGTGCCAGCAGCCCATCCGGGGGCCTGAGGAGAGACACTGAAGCTTTCTTT
CDR3: CASSPSGGLRRDTEAFF

D: TRBD1
V: TRBV5-1
J: TRBJ2-3
size: -
DNA: TGCGCCAGCAGCATTGACAGGGGTGGGGGCACAGATACGCAGTATTTT
CDR3: CASSIDRGGGTDTQYF

D: -
V: TRBV5-4
J: TRBJ2-1
size: -
DNA: TGTGCCAGCAGCTCTCCCAATGAGCAGTTCTTC
CDR3: CASSSPNEQFF

D: -
V: TRBV18
J: TRBJ1-5
size: few
DNA: TGTGCCAGCTCATCCAACATAGGCAATCAGCCCCAGCATTTT
CDR3: CASSSNIGNQPQHF

D: -
V: TRBV14
J: TRBJ1-4
size: -
DNA: TGTGCCAGCAGCCCACTTTCGGGGCGCGGGTACGAAAAACTGTTTTTT
CDR3: CASSPLSGRGYEKLFF

D: TRBD2
V: TRBV7-9
J: TRBJ2-7
size: -
DNA: TGTGCCAGCAGCTCCAGTACCGGGACTAGCGGGAGGAACTACGAGCAGTACTTC
CDR3: CASSSSTGTSGRNYEQYF

D: -
V: TRBV14
J: TRBJ2-2
size: -
DNA: TGTGCCAGCCGGCCCGGGCCTTCGGGCACCGGGGAGCTGTTTTTT
CDR3: CASRPGPSGTGELFF

D: -
V: TRBV9
J: TRBJ1-2
size: -
DNA: TGTGCCAGCAGCGTACTTCCTGGGACCGCCTTCAGTAGGGATGGCTACACCTTC
CDR3: CASSVLPGTAFSRDGYTF

D: TRBD2
V: TRBV19
J: TRBJ2-1
size: -
DNA: TGTGCCAGTAGTCCCACTAGCGGGAGGATCTACAATGAGCAGTTCTTC
CDR3: CASSPTSGRIYNEQFF